This TCR beta chain was recorded in a study of T cell clusters in autoimmune cytopenias. The study's findings and limits: TRB repertoire shifts in secondary cytopenia and chronic lymphocytic leukemia mostly reflected lymphoma, not autoimmunity.

TRB was amplified from around 0.25 ug of peripheral blood genomic DNA per sample. TRB rearrangements were amplified by touch-down multiplex PCR with mixed TRB-A/B primers. After re-calling the multiplex PCR reads, TCRdb lists one entry per CDR3 protein, DNA absent. Its table records more than 9,000 distinct CDR3 sequences. This CDR3 has 16 amino acids. The germline CDR1 and CDR2 sequences are SGHTA and FQGNSA. As regards this clonotype: What it binds is not known.

The data were also submitted as part of a second study, on T cell repertoires in aging, cancer and after chemotherapy. According to that study: Healthy donor repertoires were recorded over several months to years and showed clear clonal overlap. In cancer patients, declining TCR diversity with age involved lost richness and lost evenness.

The chain couples TRBV7-2 to TRBJ1-2; lacking DNA, the TRBD1 call made by TCRdb goes unchecked. Sequencing was done on a sample of peripheral blood. The source is a human donor in good health. The CDR3 spells CASSVPAEGTNYGYTF. Combining the CDR3 with reference TRBV7-2 and TRBJ1-2 gives the whole variable domain GAGVSQSPSNKVTEKGKDVELRCDPISGHTALYWYRQSLGQGLEFLIYFQGNSAPDKSGLPSDRFSAERTGGSVSTLTIQRTQQEDSAVYLCASSVPAEGTNYGYTFGSGTRLTVV.